The present T cell receptor beta chain was sequenced within a study of blood T cell repertoires in COVID-19. Study as a whole: Sites in the United States, Italy and Spain provided acute and convalescent COVID-19 samples. Sample material is recorded as cDNA or gDNA derived from T cells, B-cell-depleted T cells, or PBMCs.

Methods used by the authors: Cell counts per sample came from amplifying reference gene primers. Produced via immunoSEQ multiplex PCR; TCRdb's table is partial and in-frame only. V, J and clone size derive from that table, while D and trimming were established from the DNA sequence. The table lists a few hundred thousand clones, 87% of them singletons. The TCR originated in a woman in her forties or fifties who had recovered from COVID-19. Sequenced input: peripheral blood.

CDR3 region: CASSPRGLGYTF. CDR3 sequence (DNA): TGTGCCAGCAGCCCGAGGGGACTTGGCTACACCTTC. The chain joins TRBV28 to TRBJ1-2, with a possible D match to TRBD1 (5 bases). The CDR3 extends over 12 amino acids. Per the germline V gene, CDR1 is MDHEN and CDR2 is SYDVKM. Trimming shortened V by 6 bases and J by 7 bases, and 12 bases separated the two germline ends.